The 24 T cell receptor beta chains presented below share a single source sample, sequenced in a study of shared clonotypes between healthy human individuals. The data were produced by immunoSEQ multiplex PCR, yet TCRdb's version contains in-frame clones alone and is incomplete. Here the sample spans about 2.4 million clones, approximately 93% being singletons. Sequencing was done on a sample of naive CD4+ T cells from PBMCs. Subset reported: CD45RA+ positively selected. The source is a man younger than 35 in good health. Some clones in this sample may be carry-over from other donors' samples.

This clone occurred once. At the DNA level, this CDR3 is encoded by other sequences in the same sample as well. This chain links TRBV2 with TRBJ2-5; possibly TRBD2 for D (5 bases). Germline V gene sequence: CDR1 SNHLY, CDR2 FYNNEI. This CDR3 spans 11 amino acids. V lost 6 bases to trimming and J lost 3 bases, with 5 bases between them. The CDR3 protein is CASRREETQYF. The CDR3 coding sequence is TGTGCCAGCAGGCGGGAAGAGACCCAGTACTTC. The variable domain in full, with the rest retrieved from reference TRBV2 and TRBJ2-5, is EPEVTQTPSHQVTQMGQEVILRCVPISNHLYFYWYRQILGQKVEFLVSFYNNEISEKSEIFDDQFSVERPDGSNFTLKIRSTKLEDSAMYFCASRREETQYFGPGTRLLVL.

The CDR3 spells CASSLIATSGSSYNEQFF. Written as DNA, the CDR3 is TGCGCCAGCAGCTTGATCGCCACTAGCGGATCCTCCTACAATGAGCAGTTCTTC. The J gene is TRBJ2-1, the V gene TRBV5-1; TRBD2 agrees at 8 bases. Trimming cost V 1 base and J 0 bases; bases outside gene matches: 9. This CDR3 region has 18 residues. CDR1 and CDR2 (germline): SGHRS, YFSETQ.

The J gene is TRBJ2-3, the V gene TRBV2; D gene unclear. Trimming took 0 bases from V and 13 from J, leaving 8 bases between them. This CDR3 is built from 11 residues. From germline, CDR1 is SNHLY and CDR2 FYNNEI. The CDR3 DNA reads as TGTGCCAGCAGTGAAGCGGCTACTGAGTATTTT. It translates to CASSEAATEYF.

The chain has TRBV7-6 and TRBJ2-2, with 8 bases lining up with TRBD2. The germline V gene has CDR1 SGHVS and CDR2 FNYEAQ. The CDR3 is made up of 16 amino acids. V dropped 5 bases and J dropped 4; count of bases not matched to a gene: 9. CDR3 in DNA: TGTGCCAGCAGCCTACTGACTAGCGCTGGCACCGGGGAGCTGTTTTTT. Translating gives CASSLLTSAGTGELFF. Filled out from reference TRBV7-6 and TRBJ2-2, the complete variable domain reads GAGVSQSPRYKVTKRGQDVALRCDPISGHVSLYWYRQALGQGPEFLTYFNYEAQQDKSGLPNDRFSAERPEGSISTLTIQRTEQRDSAMYRCASSLLTSAGTGELFFGEGSRLTVL.

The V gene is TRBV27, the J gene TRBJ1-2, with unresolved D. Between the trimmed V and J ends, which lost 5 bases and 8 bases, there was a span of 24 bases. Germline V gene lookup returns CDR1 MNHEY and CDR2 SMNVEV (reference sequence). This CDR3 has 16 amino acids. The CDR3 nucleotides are TGTGCCAGCAGTGCATCTCTCCCAGGCGGCGCTGGGGGCTACACCTTC. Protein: CASSASLPGGAGGYTF.

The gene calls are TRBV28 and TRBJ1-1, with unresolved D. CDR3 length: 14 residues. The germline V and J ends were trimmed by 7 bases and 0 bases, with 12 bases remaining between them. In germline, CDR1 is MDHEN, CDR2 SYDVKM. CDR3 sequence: CASTVGRLNTEAFF. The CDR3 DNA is TGTGCCAGCACCGTAGGACGGTTGAACACTGAAGCTTTCTTT.

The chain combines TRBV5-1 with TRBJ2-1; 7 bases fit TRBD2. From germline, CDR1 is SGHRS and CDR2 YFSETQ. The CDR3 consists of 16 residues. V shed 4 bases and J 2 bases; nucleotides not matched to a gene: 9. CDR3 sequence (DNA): TGCGCCAGCAGCGGGCGGGGAGCGGGACCCTACAATGAGCAGTTCTTC. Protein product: CASSGRGAGPYNEQFF.

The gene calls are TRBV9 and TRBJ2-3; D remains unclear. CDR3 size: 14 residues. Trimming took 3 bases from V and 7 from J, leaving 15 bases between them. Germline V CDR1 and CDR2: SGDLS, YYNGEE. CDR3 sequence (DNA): TGTGCCAGCAGCGCCACACCCACATACCATACGCAGTATTTT. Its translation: CASSATPTYHTQYF.

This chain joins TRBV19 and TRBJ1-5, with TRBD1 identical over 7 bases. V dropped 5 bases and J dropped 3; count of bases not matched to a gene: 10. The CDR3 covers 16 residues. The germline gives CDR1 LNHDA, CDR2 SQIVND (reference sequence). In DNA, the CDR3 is TGTGCCAGTAGTGTTGATTCCAGGGGGAACAATCAGCCCCAGCATTTT. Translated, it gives CASSVDSRGNNQPQHF.

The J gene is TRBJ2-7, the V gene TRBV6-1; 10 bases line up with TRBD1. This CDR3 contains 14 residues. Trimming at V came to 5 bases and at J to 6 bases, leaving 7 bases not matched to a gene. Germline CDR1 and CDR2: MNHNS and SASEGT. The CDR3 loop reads CASSSGTGAVEQYF. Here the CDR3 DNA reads TGTGCCAGCAGTTCCGGGACAGGGGCTGTCGAGCAGTACTTC.

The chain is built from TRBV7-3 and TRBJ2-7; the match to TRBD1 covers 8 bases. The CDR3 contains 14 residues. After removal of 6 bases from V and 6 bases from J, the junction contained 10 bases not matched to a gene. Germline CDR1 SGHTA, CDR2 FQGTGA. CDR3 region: CASSIGDRKGEQYF. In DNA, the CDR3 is TGTGCCAGCAGTATAGGGGACAGGAAGGGCGAGCAGTACTTC.

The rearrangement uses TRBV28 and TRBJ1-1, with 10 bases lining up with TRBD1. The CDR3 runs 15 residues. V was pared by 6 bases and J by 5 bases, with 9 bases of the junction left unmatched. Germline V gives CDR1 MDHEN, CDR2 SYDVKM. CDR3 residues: CASSRDRGMTTEAFF. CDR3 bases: TGTGCCAGCAGCCGGGACAGGGGCATGACAACTGAAGCTTTCTTT. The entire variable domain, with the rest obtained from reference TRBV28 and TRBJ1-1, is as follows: DVKVTQSSRYLVKRTGEKVFLECVQDMDHENMFWYRQDPGLGLRLIYFSYDVKMKEKGDIPEGYSVSREKKERFSLILESASTNQTSMYLCASSRDRGMTTEAFFGQGTRLTVV.

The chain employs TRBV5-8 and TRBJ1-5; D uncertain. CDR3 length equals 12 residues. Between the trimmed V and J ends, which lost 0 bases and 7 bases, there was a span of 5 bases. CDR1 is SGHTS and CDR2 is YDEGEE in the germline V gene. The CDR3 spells CASSLVGQPQHF. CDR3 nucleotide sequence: TGTGCCAGCAGCTTGGTCGGGCAGCCCCAGCATTTT.

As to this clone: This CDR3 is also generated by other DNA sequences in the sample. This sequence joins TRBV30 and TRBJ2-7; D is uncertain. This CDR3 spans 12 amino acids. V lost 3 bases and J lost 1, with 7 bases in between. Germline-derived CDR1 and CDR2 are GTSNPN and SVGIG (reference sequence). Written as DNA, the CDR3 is TGTGCCTGGAGCGGCGGTTCCTACGAGCAGTACTTC. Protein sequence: CAWSGGSYEQYF.

The CDR3: CASSSGGVGPGTQYF. CDR3 bases: TGTGCCAGCAGTTCGGGCGGGGTAGGACCAGGGACCCAGTACTTC. The rearrangement uses TRBV28 and TRBJ2-5, with D possibly matching TRBD2 (6 bases). Trimming took off 4 bases at V and 7 bases at J, with 19 bases between the two ends. The CDR3 extends over 15 amino acids. Germline V gene lookup returns CDR1 MDHEN and CDR2 SYDVKM. Looking up the rest from reference TRBV28 and TRBJ2-5 gives the full variable domain: DVKVTQSSRYLVKRTGEKVFLECVQDMDHENMFWYRQDPGLGLRLIYFSYDVKMKEKGDIPEGYSVSREKKERFSLILESASTNQTSMYLCASSSGGVGPGTQYFGPGTRLLVL.

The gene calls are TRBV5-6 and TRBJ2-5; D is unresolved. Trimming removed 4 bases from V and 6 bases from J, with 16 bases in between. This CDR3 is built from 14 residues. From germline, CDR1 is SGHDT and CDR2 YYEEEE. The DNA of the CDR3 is TGTGCCAGCAGCCACGGCCAACCTGGGAAGACCCAGTACTTC. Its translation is CASSHGQPGKTQYF.

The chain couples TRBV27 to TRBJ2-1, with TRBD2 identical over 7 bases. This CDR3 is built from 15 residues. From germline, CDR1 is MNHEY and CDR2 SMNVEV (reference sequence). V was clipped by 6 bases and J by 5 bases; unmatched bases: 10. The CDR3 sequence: CASRARREPHNEQFF. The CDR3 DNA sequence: TGTGCCAGCAGGGCCCGGCGGGAGCCCCACAATGAGCAGTTCTTC.

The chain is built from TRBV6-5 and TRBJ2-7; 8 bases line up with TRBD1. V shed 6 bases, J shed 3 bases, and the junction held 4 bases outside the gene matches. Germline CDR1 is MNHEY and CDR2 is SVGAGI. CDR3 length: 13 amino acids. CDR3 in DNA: TGTGCCAGCAGCACCGGGACAGGCTACGAGCAGTACTTC. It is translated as CASSTGTGYEQYF.

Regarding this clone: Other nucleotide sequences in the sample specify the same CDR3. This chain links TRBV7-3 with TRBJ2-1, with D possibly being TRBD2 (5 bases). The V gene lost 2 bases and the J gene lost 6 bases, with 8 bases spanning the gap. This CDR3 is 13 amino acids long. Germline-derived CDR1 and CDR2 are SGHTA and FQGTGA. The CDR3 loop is CASSLGAVNEQFF. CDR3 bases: TGTGCCAGCAGCTTAGGAGCGGTCAATGAGCAGTTCTTC.

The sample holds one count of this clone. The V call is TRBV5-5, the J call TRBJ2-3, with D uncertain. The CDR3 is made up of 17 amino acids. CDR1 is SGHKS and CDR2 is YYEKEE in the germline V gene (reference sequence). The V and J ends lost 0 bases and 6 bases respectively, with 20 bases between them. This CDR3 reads CASSLDGKSFLGDTQYF. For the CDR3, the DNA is TGTGCCAGCAGCTTGGATGGAAAAAGCTTTCTTGGGGATACGCAGTATTTT. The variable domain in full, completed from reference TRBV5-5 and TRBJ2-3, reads DAGVTQSPTHLIKTRGQQVTLRCSPISGHKSVSWYQQVLGQGPQFIFQYYEKEERGRGNFPDRFSARQFPNYSSELNVNALLLGDSALYLCASSLDGKSFLGDTQYFGPGTRLTVL.

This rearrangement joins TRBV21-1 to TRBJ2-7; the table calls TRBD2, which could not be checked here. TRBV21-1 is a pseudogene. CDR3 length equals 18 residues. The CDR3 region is CASSETGRMTSGRYEQYF. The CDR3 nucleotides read TGTGCCAGCAGCGAAACCGGCAGGATGACTAGCGGTCGTTACGAGCAGTACTTC.

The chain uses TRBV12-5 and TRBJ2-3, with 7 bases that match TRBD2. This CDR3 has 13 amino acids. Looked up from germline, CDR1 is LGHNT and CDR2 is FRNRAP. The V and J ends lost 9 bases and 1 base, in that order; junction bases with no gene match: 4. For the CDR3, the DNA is TGTGCTAGGGGCACTAGCGGCACAGATACGCAGTATTTT. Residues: CARGTSGTDTQYF.

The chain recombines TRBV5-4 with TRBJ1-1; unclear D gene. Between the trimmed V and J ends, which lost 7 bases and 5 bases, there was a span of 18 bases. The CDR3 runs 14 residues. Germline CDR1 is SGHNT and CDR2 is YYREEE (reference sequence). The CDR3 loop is CASESGSRGTEAFF. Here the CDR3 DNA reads TGTGCCAGCGAATCCGGGTCTCGGGGAACTGAAGCTTTCTTT.

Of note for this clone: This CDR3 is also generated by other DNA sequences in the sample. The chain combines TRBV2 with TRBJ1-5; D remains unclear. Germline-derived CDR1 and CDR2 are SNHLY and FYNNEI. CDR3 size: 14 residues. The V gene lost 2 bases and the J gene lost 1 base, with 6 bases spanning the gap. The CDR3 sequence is CASSESTSNQPQHF. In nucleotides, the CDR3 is TGTGCCAGCAGTGAATCGACAAGCAATCAGCCCCAGCATTTT.